Shown below are 26 T cell receptor beta chains from a single sample sequenced in a study of blood T cells in healthy people across ages. The second PCR ran roughly 6 to 11 cycles with a sample-barcoded 5' primer and J-beta primers. Using its own MiXCR run on the 5' RACE reads, TCRdb lists one record per CDR3 protein. The sample contains 600,000 to 850,000 distinct CDR3 sequences, approximately 43% of which appear only once. Sequenced: blood. The receptors come from a woman aged 55-70 years in good health.

This clonotype was observed a few times. The chain couples TRBV9 to TRBJ1-1; D is perhaps TRBD1 (5 bases). V gave up 5 bases and J gave up 1 base, with 15 bases separating them. The germline V gene has CDR1 SGDLS and CDR2 YYNGEE. The CDR3 has 15 amino acids. CDR3 region: CASSDTTGANTEAFF. The CDR3 region has the DNA TGTGCCAGCAGTGACACAACCGGGGCGAACACTGAAGCTTTCTTT. The full variable domain, in which reference TRBV9 and TRBJ1-1 provide the parts outside the CDR3, is DSGVTQTPKHLITATGQRVTLRCSPRSGDLSVYWYQQSLDQGLQFLIQYYNGEERAKGNILERFSAQQFPDLHSELNLSSLELGDSALYFCASSDTTGANTEAFFGQGTRLTVV.

This clonotype was seen only a few times. The rearrangement joins TRBV5-1 to TRBJ2-7; TRBD1 matches 7 bases. After removal of 7 bases from V and 6 bases from J, the junction contained 10 bases not matched to a gene. The germline V gene encodes CDR1 SGHRS and CDR2 YFSETQ. The CDR3 spans 13 residues. The CDR3 DNA reads as TGCGCCAGCTTGGGACAGTTCGAGGGCGAGCAGTACTTC. It yields the protein CASLGQFEGEQYF.

The V and J genes are TRBV3-1 and TRBJ2-2; D gene ambiguous. This CDR3 has 15 residues. Trimming took 0 bases from V and 4 from J, leaving 9 bases between them. CDR1 and CDR2 from the germline V gene are LGHDT and YNNKEL (reference sequence). CDR3 in amino acids: CASSQDRGPTGELFF. In DNA, the CDR3 is TGTGCCAGCAGCCAAGATCGTGGGCCCACCGGGGAGCTGTTTTTT.

In this sample, this clonotype turned up many times. The chain carries TRBV11-2 and TRBJ2-7; 9 positions match TRBD2. Germline assignment: CDR1 SGHAT and CDR2 FQNNGV. The CDR3 length is 16 residues. The V and J ends lost 5 bases and 0 bases, in that order; junction bases with no gene match: 8. The CDR3 loop is CASSPSLAGNSYEQYF. The CDR3, as DNA: TGTGCCAGCAGCCCGTCGCTAGCGGGGAACTCCTACGAGCAGTACTTC.

There are a few counts of this clonotype. The genes are TRBV4-2 and TRBJ1-5; tentatively, D is TRBD1 (6 bases). The V gene lost 0 bases and the J gene lost 5 bases, with 11 bases spanning the gap. CDR3 length: 15 amino acids. CDR1 is LGHNA and CDR2 is YNFKEQ in the germline V gene. Here the CDR3 DNA reads TGTGCCAGCAGCCAAGATTCGAGGGGGTATCAGCCCCAGCATTTT. Protein product: CASSQDSRGYQPQHF.

This clonotype has more than one count but fewer than ten. J is TRBJ1-1 and V is TRBV12-3 or TRBV12-4, with a weak D call TRBD1 (5 bases). CDR3 size: 15 residues. The V end was cut by 2 bases, the J end by 2 bases, with 12 bases between. CDR3 bases: TGTGCCAGCAGTTTAAGGAAGGGGCCCAACACTGAAGCTTTCTTT. Translating it yields CASSLRKGPNTEAFF.

The chain couples TRBV6-5 to TRBJ2-7; possibly TRBD2 for D (5 bases). Looked up from germline, CDR1 is MNHEY and CDR2 is SVGAGI. Trimming removed 0 bases at V and 6 bases at J, with 15 bases between. CDR3 length equals 15 residues. The CDR3 reads CASSYSSGSGREQYF. The CDR3 DNA reads as TGTGCCAGCAGTTACTCCTCGGGGTCCGGCCGCGAGCAGTACTTC.

The chain has TRBV5-1 and TRBJ2-7, with 11 bases identical to TRBD2. The DNA end lines up better with TRBJ2-5; the J call may be wrong. Germline CDR1 reads SGHRS; CDR2 reads YFSETQ. The CDR3 consists of 17 residues. CDR3 sequence: CASSLGGTSGAKETQYF. The CDR3 nucleotides are TGCGCCAGCAGCTTGGGAGGGACTAGCGGAGCCAAAGAGACCCAGTACTTC.

This clonotype was counted a single time. This chain connects TRBV6-1 to TRBJ2-5; D perhaps matches TRBD2 (7 bases). The better agreement between TRBJ2-7 and the DNA end casts doubt on the J call. This CDR3 contains 15 residues. Germline V gene sequence: CDR1 MNHNS, CDR2 SASEGT. The chain's CDR3 is CASRVGGGSTYEQYF. As DNA, the CDR3 is TGTGCCAGCCGGGTAGGGGGAGGGTCTACCTACGAGCAGTACTTC.

This clonotype occurred a few times. This chain joins TRBV24-1 and TRBJ2-1, with D perhaps TRBD1 (6 bases). Trimming removed 7 bases from V and 4 bases from J, with 10 bases in between. This CDR3 spans 13 amino acids. Germline V gene lookup returns CDR1 KGHDR and CDR2 SFDVKD. In DNA form, the CDR3 reads TGTGCCACCAGACTCGGACAGTACAATGAGCAGTTCTTC. Protein sequence: CATRLGQYNEQFF.

This chain links TRBV6-5 with TRBJ1-1; no firm D call. Germline V CDR1 and CDR2: MNHEY, SVGAGI. V was clipped by 3 bases and J by 2 bases, with 13 bases between them. The length of the CDR3 is 15 residues. The CDR3 sequence: CASSYHRLTNTEAFF. CDR3 bases: TGTGCCAGCAGTTATCATCGCCTTACCAACACTGAAGCTTTCTTT.

This clonotype was observed a handful of times. The V gene is TRBV20-1, the J gene TRBJ2-4; a possible D gene is TRBD1 (5 bases). The CDR3 extends over 15 amino acids. The V end was cut by 4 bases, the J end by 2 bases, with 15 bases between. Germline CDR1 is DFQATT and CDR2 is SNEGSKA (reference sequence). The CDR3 region has the DNA TGCAGTGCTAAGAATCAGGGCGTGCCCAAAAACATTCAGTACTTC. Protein: CSAKNQGVPKNIQYF.

The V gene is TRBV5-1, the J gene TRBJ2-5; 7 positions match TRBD2. The CDR3 runs 16 residues. With V trimmed by 1 base and J by 9 bases, 15 bases remained unmatched. Germline lookup yields CDR1 SGHRS and CDR2 YFSETQ. The CDR3 DNA reads TGCGCCAGCAGCTTGTCTGGGGGAGGGCCCTTTGAGGCCCAGTACTTC. Residues: CASSLSGGGPFEAQYF.

The V call is TRBV27, the J call TRBJ2-7; possibly TRBD2 for D (7 bases). The ends were cut back, 1 base at V and 2 bases at J, with 21 bases in the middle. CDR1 is MNHEY and CDR2 is SMNVEV in the germline V gene (reference sequence). The CDR3 is made up of 18 amino acids. The CDR3 loop is CASSLFMTSRGATYEQYF. The CDR3 DNA is TGTGCCAGCAGTTTATTCATGACAAGCCGGGGGGCCACCTACGAGCAGTACTTC.

The table lists this clonotype with many counts. The chain joins TRBV29-1 to TRBJ2-7; a possible D gene is TRBD1 (5 bases). V lost 5 bases and J lost 6, with 11 bases in between. The germline gives CDR1 SQVTM, CDR2 ANQGSEA. This CDR3 region has 11 residues. The DNA of the CDR3 is TGCAGCGTTAGCCTTGGGGCCGAGCAGTACTTC. Residues: CSVSLGAEQYF.

The chain links TRBV28 to TRBJ1-2; D perhaps matches TRBD1 (6 bases). The V gene's germline CDR1 is MDHEN and CDR2 SYDVKM. The CDR3 totals 15 residues. The V gene lost 1 base and the J gene lost 2 bases, with 11 bases spanning the gap. CDR3 DNA: TGTGCCAGCAGTTTATCCCCAGGGGCGAACTATGGCTACACCTTC. As protein: CASSLSPGANYGYTF.

V usage is TRBV5-1 and J usage is TRBJ2-5, with TRBD2 as a possible D gene (6 bases). V was trimmed by 4 bases and J by 5 bases, leaving 15 bases between them. This CDR3 contains 14 residues. The V gene's germline CDR1 is SGHRS and CDR2 YFSETQ. CDR3 nucleotides: TGCGCCAGCAGCCCTACGCGGGGTAGGGAGACCCAGTACTTC. It translates to CASSPTRGRETQYF.

This clonotype was seen a few times. The rearrangement links TRBV5-8 to TRBJ2-3; tentatively, D is TRBD1 (6 bases). This CDR3 contains 14 residues. Germline lookup yields CDR1 SGHTS and CDR2 YDEGEE. V lost 6 bases and J 2 bases, leaving 13 bases between the germline ends. The CDR3 DNA reads TGTGCCAGCACCTATCAGGGGTCCACAGATACGCAGTATTTT. Its translation: CASTYQGSTDTQYF.

This clonotype was counted many times. V and J are TRBV3-1 and TRBJ2-5; TRBD2 agrees at 8 bases. There are 15 residues in the CDR3. CDR1 LGHDT and CDR2 YNNKEL come from the germline V gene (reference sequence). V gave up 2 bases and J gave up 4 bases; unmatched junction bases: 6. The DNA for the CDR3 is TGTGCCAGCAGCCAATCGGGGGGGCGTCGAGAGACCCAGTACTTC. Translating gives CASSQSGGRRETQYF.

This clonotype has more than one count but fewer than ten. The rearrangement joins TRBV27 to TRBJ2-7; D gene ambiguous. This CDR3 spans 14 amino acids. The germline V gene encodes CDR1 MNHEY and CDR2 SMNVEV (reference sequence). Trimming took 0 bases from V and 2 from J, leaving 8 bases between them. DNA for the CDR3: TGTGCCAGCAGTTTATCTTTGGACCCCTACGAGCAGTACTTC. Translated: CASSLSLDPYEQYF.

This clonotype was recorded a few times. The chain combines TRBV6-1 with TRBJ1-5; 9 bases match TRBD1. The junction had 7 bases not matched to a gene; V was cut back by 6 bases and J by 1 base. Germline V gene sequence: CDR1 MNHNS, CDR2 SASEGT. The CDR3 sequence is 16 residues long. CDR3 sequence: CASRQDRGFSNQPQHF. Written as DNA, the CDR3 is TGTGCCAGCAGACAGGACAGGGGCTTCAGCAATCAGCCCCAGCATTTT.

In regard to this clonotype: This clone may be a read error of a much larger clone one base away. The V and J genes are TRBV7-2 and TRBJ2-7, with D unclear. This CDR3 spans 14 amino acids. Germline CDR1 reads SGHTA; CDR2 reads FQGNSA. CDR3 region: CASILSVESYEQYF. DNA of the CDR3: TGTGCCAGCATCTTATCGGTAGAGTCCTACGAGCAGTACTTC.

This clonotype came up a few times. This chain connects TRBV7-6 to TRBJ2-3; 9 bases line up with TRBD2. Unmatched junction bases numbered 11, after V lost 0 bases and J lost 4 bases. Germline assignment: CDR1 SGHVS and CDR2 FNYEAQ. The CDR3 totals 18 residues. DNA of the CDR3: TGTGCCAGCAGCTTAGCGAGTTTGGCTAGCGGGGTGGCAGATACGCAGTATTTT. It is translated as CASSLASLASGVADTQYF.

The chain combines TRBV5-4 with TRBJ1-1, with D possibly TRBD1 on 6 matching bases. The germline V gene has CDR1 SGHNT and CDR2 YYREEE (reference sequence). V lost 6 bases to trimming and J lost 0 bases, with 12 bases between them. The CDR3 length is 14 residues. The CDR3 is CASIPQGLNTEAFF. As DNA, the CDR3 is TGTGCCAGCATCCCACAGGGATTGAACACTGAAGCTTTCTTT.

The V gene is TRBV7-2, the J gene TRBJ2-1; TRBD2 might be the D (6 bases). CDR3 length: 16 residues. V was clipped by 5 bases and J by 4 bases, with 18 bases between them. The germline V gene has CDR1 SGHTA and CDR2 FQGNSA. DNA of the CDR3: TGTGCCAGCAGCCCCCGGGCTCTTGGGAGGTACAATGAGCAGTTCTTC. It translates to CASSPRALGRYNEQFF.

This clonotype has a single count. The V and J genes are TRBV6-1 and TRBJ2-7; 10 bases match TRBD2. CDR3 length equals 15 residues. CDR1 MNHNS and CDR2 SASEGT come from the germline V gene. Trimming at V came to 3 bases and at J to 4 bases, leaving 6 bases not matched to a gene. In DNA form, the CDR3 reads TGTGCCAGCAGTGAGCAGCGGGGGGGTTCTTACGAGCAGTACTTC. Translating it yields CASSEQRGGSYEQYF.